This TCR beta chain emerged from a study of beta chain features in type 1 diabetes. Study-level findings and limits: Shorter TCRB CDR3s, moderately but significantly so, were found in Type 1 diabetes patients in all four CD4+ subsets.

Via the markers CD45RO/CCR7/CD25/CD127/CD95/CD27, stem cell-like memory, regulatory, central memory and naive CD4+ cells were sorted. Comments on this clone: Its cognate antigen is unknown.

Expressed TCRB transcripts were sequenced, since all the RNA that had been isolated was reverse transcribed. Produced via immunoSEQ multiplex PCR; TCRdb's table is partial and in-frame only. The sample lists hundreds of thousands of clones, 15% to 18% seen once, with more than 0.08% in the top ten. Germline V gene lookup returns CDR1 MGHDK and CDR2 SYGVNS. This CDR3 contains 11 residues. The rearrangement uses TRBV25-1 and TRBJ2-7, with D perhaps TRBD2 (6 bases). The sample taken for sequencing was naive CD4+ T cells from blood. This TCR came from a man younger than 35 in good health. The chain's CDR3 is CVTGSHYEQYF. CDR3 in DNA: TGTGTCACCGGGAGTCACTACGAGCAGTACTTC.